The source of this T cell receptor beta chain is a study of preoperative IRX-2 immunotherapy in early breast cancer. Clones were sequenced by immunoSEQ multiplex PCR, and TCRdb holds only the in-frame ones, with some missing. The sample records 25,000 to 30,000 clones, roughly four fifths being singletons. Treatment: preoperative locoregional IRX-2 cytokine immunotherapy. Preoperative locoregional IRX-2 cytokine immunotherapy was tested in the phase Ib source study. The length of the CDR3 is 17 residues. CDR1 is MNHGY, CDR2 SAAAGT, per germline. Trimming removed 6 bases from V and 1 base from J, with 19 bases in between.

V gene TRBV6-8 combines with J gene TRBJ1-3; the D gene is possibly TRBD1 (5 bases). The source is a human donor with breast cancer. Sequences were derived from lymph node tissue, sampled after IRX-2 immunotherapy. The CDR3 DNA reads as TGTGCCAGCAGGCTATCGGACATGATATCGTCTGGAAACACCATATATTTT. The encoded protein is CASRLSDMISSGNTIYF.